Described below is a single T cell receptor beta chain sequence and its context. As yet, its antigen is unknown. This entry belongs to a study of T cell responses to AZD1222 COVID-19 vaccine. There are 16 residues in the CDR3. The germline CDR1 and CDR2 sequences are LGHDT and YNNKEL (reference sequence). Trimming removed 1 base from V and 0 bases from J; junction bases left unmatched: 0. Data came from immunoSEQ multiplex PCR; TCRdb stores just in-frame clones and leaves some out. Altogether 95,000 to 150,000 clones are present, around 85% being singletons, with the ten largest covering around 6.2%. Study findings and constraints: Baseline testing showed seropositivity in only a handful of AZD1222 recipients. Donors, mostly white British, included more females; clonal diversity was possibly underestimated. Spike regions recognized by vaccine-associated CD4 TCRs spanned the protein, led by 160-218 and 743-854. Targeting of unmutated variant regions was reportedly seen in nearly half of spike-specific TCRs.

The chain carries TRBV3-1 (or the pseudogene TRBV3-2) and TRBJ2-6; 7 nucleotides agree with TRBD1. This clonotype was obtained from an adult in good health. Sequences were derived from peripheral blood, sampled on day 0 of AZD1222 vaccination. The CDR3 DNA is TGTGCCAGCAGCCAAGGGACAGGCTCTGGGGCCAACGTCCTGACTTTC. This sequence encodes CASSQGTGSGANVLTF.